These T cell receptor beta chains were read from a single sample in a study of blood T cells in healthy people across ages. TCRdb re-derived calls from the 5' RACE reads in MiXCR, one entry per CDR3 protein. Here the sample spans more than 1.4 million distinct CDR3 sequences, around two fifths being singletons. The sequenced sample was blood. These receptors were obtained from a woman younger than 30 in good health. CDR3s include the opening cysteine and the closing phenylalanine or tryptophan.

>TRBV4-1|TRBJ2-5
CASSQVYPTQGETQYF
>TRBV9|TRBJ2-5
CASSLAGGSETQYF
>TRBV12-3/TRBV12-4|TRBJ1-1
CASSFRAGDTEAFF
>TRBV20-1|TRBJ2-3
CSASMAGGFLATDTQYF
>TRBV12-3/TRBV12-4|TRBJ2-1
CASSLAGVKEQFF
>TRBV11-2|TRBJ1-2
CASSVVDKYYGYTF
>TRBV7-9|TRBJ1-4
CASSRGTAVEKLFF
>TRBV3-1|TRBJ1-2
CASSQRDGPYGYTF
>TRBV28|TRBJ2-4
CASRVQGENIQYF
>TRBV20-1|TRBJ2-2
CSARDVGVGELFF
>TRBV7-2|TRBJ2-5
CASSSHVETQYF
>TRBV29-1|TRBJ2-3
CSNRQGADTQYF
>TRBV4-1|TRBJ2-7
CASSQTGTASYEQYF
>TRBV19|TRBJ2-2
CASRTGPTTGELFF
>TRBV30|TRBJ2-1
CAWSRMGEGEQFF
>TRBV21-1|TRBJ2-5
CTSKRAYQETQYF
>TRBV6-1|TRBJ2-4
CASSEVGGQYF
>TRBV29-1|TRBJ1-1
CSGQAGGTEAFF
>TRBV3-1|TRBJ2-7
CASSQAGTGIYEQYF
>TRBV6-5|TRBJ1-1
CASSALDRETAFF
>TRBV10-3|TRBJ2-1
CAVAGTSNNEQFF
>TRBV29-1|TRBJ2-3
CSVDISTDTQYF
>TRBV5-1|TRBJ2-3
CASSPIGAGRTDTQYF
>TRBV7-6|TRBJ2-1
CASSQRTGGSGAQFF
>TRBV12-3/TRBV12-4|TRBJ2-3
CPSSFQALAGEFLDTQYF
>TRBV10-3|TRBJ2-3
CAISERAGDVGDTQYF
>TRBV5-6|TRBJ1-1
CASSPGGGKTEAFF
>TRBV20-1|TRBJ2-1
CSVERGSSYNGQFF
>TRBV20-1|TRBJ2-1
CSARVSHNEQFF
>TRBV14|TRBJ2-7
CASSHAVAGVTRSYEQYF
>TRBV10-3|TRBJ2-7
CAISDTVGEQYF
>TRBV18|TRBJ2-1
CASSSTPGTGKPNEQFF
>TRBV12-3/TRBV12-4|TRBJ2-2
CAATKPYAGELFF
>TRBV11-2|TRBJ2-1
CASTRGETGYNEQFF
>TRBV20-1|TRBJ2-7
CSARSGRYEQYF
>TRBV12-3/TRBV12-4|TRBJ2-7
CASSLELAGLYEQYF
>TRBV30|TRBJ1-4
CAWSAQVDEKLFF
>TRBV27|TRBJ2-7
CATGAGPVYEQYF
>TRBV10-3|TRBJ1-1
CAISPPSRNTEAFF
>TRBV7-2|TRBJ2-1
CASSLAGSGAYNEQFF
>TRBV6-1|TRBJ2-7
CASSEHGVYEQYF
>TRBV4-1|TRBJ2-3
CASSQDALAGGGDTQYF
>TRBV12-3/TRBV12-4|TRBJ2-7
CASSLGTRDEQYF
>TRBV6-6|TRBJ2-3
CASSYSKGKREPDTQYF
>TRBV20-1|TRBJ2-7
CSARSLAGGLDPDEQYF
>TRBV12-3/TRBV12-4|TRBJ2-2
CASSTAFGELFF
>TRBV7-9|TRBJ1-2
CASSLAGIFYGYTF
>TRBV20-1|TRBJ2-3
CSVLAGGRSSTDTQYF
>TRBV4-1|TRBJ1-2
CASSQYPGTGNSTYGYTF
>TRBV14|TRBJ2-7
CASSSYSGVYF
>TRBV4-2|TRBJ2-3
CASSPWVTSGKDTQYF
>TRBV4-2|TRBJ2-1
CASSRATRTSGYNEQFF
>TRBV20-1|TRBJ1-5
CSARWLGVGQPQHF
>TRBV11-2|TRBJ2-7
CASSLPGRADRYEQYF